A selection of T cell receptor beta chains follows, all from one sample in a study of neoadjuvant nivolumab and ipilimumab in lung cancer. Assay used: immunoSEQ multiplex PCR; TCRdb lists only in-frame clones, some missing. The sample lists roughly 2,000 clones, less than 90% occurring once. Here the sequenced sample was adjacent normal lung tissue, taken after neoadjuvant nivolumab, alone or with ipilimumab, at or shortly before surgery. These receptor sequences come from an adult with non-small cell lung cancer. Each CDR3 is given with its conserved first and last residue. D genes are given only for firm matches. Clone sizes are given selectively: once, few, many, or a class where the clone is expanded.

abundance,v_gene,d_gene,j_gene,CDR3nt,CDR3aa
NA,TRBV11-2,NA,TRBJ1-1,TGTGCCAGCAGCTTAGTGGAGGGTGAAGCTTTCTTT,CASSLVEGEAFF
NA,TRBV27,TRBD1,TRBJ2-7,TGTGCCAGCAGTTTATCGGACTCCGGACAGGGGGATTACGAGCAGTACTTC,CASSLSDSGQGDYEQYF
NA,TRBV7-2,NA,TRBJ1-2,TGTGCCAGCAGCACAGATGCTAACTATGGCTACACCTTC,CASSTDANYGYTF
NA,TRBV7-9,TRBD2,TRBJ2-3,TGTGCCAGCAGCTTCAAACGGGGGGGGAGCACAGATACGCAGTATTTT,CASSFKRGGSTDTQYF
once,TRBV27,NA,TRBJ1-3,TGTGCCAGCAGTCCCGGGGGAAACACCATATATTTT,CASSPGGNTIYF
NA,TRBV6-6,TRBD1,TRBJ2-7,TGTGCCAGCAGTTACAATGGGACAGGGAGCTCCTACGAGCAGTACTTC,CASSYNGTGSSYEQYF
NA,TRBV5-1,NA,TRBJ2-2,TGCGCCAGCACTCAAAATAGCGGAACCGCGAACACCGGGGAGCTGTTTTTT,CASTQNSGTANTGELFF
NA,TRBV10-2,NA,TRBJ2-7,TGCGCCAGCAGTGAGTTATCGACTACGAGCAACGAGCAGTACTTC,CASSELSTTSNEQYF
NA,TRBV4-1,NA,TRBJ2-7,TGCGCCAGCAGCCTACCCCGGCCCCCCTACGAGCAGTACTTC,CASSLPRPPYEQYF
once,TRBV29-1,TRBD2,TRBJ2-7,TGCAGCGTTACAATCCGGGCGGGAGGGCCAAGCGAGCAGTACTTC,CSVTIRAGGPSEQYF
once,TRBV11-2,NA,TRBJ1-1,TGTGCCAGCAGCTTAGATCGGGGAGGAGGCACTGAAGCTTTCTTT,CASSLDRGGGTEAFF
once,TRBV6-5,NA,TRBJ1-5,TGTGCCAGCAGCTACAGGGCTTATAGCAATCAGCCCCAGCATTTT,CASSYRAYSNQPQHF
NA,TRBV29-1,TRBD2,TRBJ2-1,TGCAGCGTTGAAGAATATCCCCCGATTACGGGTGATCTAGCGGGAGTTTTCTACAATGAGCAGTTCTTC,CSVEEYPPITGDLAGVFYNEQFF
NA,TRBV7-2,NA,TRBJ2-2,TGTGCCAGCAGCCCGGACCGTAACACCGGGGAGCTGTTTTTT,CASSPDRNTGELFF
few,TRBV2,NA,TRBJ2-7,TGTGCCAGCAGTCAGGAATCGGAGCAGTACTTC,CASSQESEQYF
NA,TRBV27,TRBD1,TRBJ2-1,TGTGCCAGCAGTTTGGACAGGGTCTACAATGAGCAGTTCTTC,CASSLDRVYNEQFF
NA,TRBV10-3,NA,TRBJ2-7,TGTGCCATCAGTGAGGTCGGGGGAAGCTCCTACGAGCAGTACTTC,CAISEVGGSSYEQYF
NA,TRBV5-1,NA,TRBJ2-1,TGCGCCAGCATTTGGGACACCTCCTACAATGAGCAGTTCTTC,CASIWDTSYNEQFF
NA,TRBV7-6,TRBD1,TRBJ1-4,TGTGCCAGCAGCGTAGGACAGGGCGGGGGAGAAAAACTGTTTTTT,CASSVGQGGGEKLFF
NA,TRBV5-3,TRBD1,TRBJ2-2,TGTGCCAGAGTCAGTGGGACAGCCGATTCGAACACCGGGGAGCTGTTTTTT,CARVSGTADSNTGELFF
NA,TRBV5-1,NA,TRBJ2-1,TGCGCCAGCAGCTTGACAGCGACAGGATACAATGAGCAGTTCTTC,CASSLTATGYNEQFF
NA,TRBV2,NA,TRBJ2-1,TGTGCCAGCAGTGGTCAACTAGGTCGAAGGTACAATGAGCAGTTCTTC,CASSGQLGRRYNEQFF
NA,TRBV27,NA,TRBJ1-5,TGTGCCAGCAGTTTATCGCTCAGGGGAGACGGTCAGCCCCAGCATTTT,CASSLSLRGDGQPQHF
NA,TRBV5-7,NA,TRBJ2-7,TGTGCCAGCAGCTTGATCAACGAGCAGTACTTC,CASSLINEQYF
once,TRBV27,TRBD1,TRBJ1-1,TGTGCCAGCAGTTCCACAGGGGACTCGGCTTTCTTT,CASSSTGDSAFF
NA,TRBV27,TRBD2,TRBJ2-3,TGTGCCAGCAGTACGGGTTTGCGGGAGGGCAGGACAGATACGCAGTATTTT,CASSTGLREGRTDTQYF
NA,TRBV11-1,TRBD1,TRBJ2-7,TGTGCCAGCAGCCAAGACAGGGGGCGGTACGAGCAGTACTTC,CASSQDRGRYEQYF
NA,TRBV5-1,TRBD2,TRBJ2-1,TGCGCCAGCAGCTTGGAACTAGCGGCCAACAATGAGCAGTTCTTC,CASSLELAANNEQFF
NA,TRBV9,NA,TRBJ2-7,TGTGCCAGCAGCCCAGGGGTTCTAGCGGAAACCTACGAGCAGTACTTC,CASSPGVLAETYEQYF